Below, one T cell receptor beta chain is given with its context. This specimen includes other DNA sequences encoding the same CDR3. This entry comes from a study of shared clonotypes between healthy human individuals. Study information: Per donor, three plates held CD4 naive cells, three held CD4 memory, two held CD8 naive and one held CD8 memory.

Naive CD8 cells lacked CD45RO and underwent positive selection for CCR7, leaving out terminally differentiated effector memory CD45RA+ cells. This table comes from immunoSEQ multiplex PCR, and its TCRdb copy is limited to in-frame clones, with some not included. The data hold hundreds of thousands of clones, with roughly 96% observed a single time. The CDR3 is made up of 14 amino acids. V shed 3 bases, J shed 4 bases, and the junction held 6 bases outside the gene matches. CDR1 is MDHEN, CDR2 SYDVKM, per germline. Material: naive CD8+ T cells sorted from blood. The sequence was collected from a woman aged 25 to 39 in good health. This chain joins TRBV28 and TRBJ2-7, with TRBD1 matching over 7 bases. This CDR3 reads CASSFGDSSYEQYF. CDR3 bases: TGTGCCAGCAGTTTCGGGGACAGCTCATACGAGCAGTACTTC.